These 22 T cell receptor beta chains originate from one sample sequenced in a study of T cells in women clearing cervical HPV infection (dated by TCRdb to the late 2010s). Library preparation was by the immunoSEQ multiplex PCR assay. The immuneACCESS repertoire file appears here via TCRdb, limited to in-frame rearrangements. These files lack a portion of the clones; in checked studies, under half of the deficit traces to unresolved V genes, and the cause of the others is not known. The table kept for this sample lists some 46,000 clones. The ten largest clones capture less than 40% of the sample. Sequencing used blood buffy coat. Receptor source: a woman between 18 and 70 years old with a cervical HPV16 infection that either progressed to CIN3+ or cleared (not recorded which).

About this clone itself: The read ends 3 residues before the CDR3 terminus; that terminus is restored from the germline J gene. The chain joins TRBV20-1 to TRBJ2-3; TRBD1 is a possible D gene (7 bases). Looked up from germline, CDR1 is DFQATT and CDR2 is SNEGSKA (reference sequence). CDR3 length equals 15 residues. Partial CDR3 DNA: TGCAGTGCTAGATTGGCGTCCACGGCGGGACAGCCG. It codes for CSARLASTAGQP. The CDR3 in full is CSARLASTAGQPQYF.

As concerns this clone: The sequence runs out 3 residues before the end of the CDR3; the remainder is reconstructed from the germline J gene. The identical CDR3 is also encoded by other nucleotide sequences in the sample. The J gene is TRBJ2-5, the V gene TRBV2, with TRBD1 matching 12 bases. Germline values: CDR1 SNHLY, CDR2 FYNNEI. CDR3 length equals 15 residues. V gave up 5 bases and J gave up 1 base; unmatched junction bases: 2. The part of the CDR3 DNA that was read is TGTGCCAGCAGTCGGGACAGGGGGCCCCAAGAGACC. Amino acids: CASSRDRGPQET. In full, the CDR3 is CASSRDRGPQETQYF.

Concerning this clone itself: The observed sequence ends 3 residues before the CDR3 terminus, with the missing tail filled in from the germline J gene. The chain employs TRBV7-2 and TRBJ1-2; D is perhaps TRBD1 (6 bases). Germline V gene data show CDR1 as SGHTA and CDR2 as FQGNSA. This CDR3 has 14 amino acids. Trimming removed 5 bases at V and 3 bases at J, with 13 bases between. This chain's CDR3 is CASSPRTVHYGYTF. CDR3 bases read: TGTGCCAGCAGCCCCCGGACAGTGCACTATGGC.

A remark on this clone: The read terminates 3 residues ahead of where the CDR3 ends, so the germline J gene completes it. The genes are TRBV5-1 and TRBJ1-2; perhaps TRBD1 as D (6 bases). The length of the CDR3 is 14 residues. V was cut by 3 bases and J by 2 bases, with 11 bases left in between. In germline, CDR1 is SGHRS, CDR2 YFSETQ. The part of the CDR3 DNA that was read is TGCGCCAGCAGCTCCGTACAGGGAAACTATGGC. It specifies CASSSVQGNYG. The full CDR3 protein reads CASSSVQGNYGYTF.

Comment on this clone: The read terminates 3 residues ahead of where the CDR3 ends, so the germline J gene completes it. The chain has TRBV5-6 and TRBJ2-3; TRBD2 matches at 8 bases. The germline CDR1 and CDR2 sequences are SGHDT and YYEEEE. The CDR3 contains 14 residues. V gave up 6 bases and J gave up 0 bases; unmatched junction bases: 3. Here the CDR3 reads CASTGGTSTDTQYF. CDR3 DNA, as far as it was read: TGTGCCAGCACGGGGGGGACCAGCACAGATACG.

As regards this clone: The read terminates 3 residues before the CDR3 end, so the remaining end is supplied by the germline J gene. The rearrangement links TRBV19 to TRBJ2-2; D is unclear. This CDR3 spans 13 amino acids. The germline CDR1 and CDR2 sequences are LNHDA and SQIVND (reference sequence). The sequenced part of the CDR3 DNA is TGTGCCAGTAGTTCACAGATGGGTTCACCG. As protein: CASSSQMGSP. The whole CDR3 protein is CASSSQMGSPLFF.

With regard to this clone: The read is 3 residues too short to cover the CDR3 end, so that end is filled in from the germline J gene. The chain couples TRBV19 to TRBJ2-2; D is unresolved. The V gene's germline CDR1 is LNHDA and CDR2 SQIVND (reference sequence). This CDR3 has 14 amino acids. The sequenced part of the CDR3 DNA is TGTGCCAGTAGTATGGCAACGCCGAATTCACCG. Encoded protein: CASSMATPNSP. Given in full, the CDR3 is CASSMATPNSPLFF.

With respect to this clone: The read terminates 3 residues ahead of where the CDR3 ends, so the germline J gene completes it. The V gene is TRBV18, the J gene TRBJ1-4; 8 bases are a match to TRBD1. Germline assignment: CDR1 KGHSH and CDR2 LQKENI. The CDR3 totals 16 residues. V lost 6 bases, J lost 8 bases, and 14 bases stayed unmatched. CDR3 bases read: TGTGCCAGCTCCCCAAAACAGCAGGGGGCTAGGGAAAAA. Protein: CASSPKQQGAREK. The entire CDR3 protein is CASSPKQQGAREKLFF.

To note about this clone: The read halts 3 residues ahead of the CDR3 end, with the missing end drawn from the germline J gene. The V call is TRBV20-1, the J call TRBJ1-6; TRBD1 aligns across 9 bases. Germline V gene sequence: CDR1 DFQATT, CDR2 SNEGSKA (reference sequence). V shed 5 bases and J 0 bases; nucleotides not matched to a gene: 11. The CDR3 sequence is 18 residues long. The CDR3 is CSAGGAGTGSSYNSPLHF. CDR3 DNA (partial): TGCAGTGCTGGAGGGGCCGGGACAGGGTCCTCCTATAATTCACCC.

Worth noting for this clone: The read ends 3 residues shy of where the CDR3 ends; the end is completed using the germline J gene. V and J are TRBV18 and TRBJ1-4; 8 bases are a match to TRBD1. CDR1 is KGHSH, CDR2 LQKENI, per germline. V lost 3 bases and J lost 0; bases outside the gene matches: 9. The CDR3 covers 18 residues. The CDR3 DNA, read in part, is TGTGCCAGCTCACCCGGGACAGGAAGCAGCGCAACTAATGAAAAA. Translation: CASSPGTGSSATNEK. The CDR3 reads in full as CASSPGTGSSATNEKLFF.

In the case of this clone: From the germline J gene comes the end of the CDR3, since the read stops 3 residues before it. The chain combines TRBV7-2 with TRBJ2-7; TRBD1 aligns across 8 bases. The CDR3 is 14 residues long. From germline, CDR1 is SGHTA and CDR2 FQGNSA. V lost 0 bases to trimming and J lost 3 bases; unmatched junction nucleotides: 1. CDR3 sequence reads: CASSLADRDYEQYF. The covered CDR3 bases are TGTGCCAGCAGCTTAGCGGACAGGGACTACGAG.

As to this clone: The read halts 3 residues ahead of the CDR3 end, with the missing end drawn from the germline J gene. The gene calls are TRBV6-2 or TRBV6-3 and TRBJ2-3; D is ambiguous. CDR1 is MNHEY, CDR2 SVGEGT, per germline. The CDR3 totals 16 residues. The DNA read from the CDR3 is TGTGCCAGCAGTTACGCACCGTTATATAGCAATCAGCCG. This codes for CASSYAPLYSNQP. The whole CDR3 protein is CASSYAPLYSNQPQYF.

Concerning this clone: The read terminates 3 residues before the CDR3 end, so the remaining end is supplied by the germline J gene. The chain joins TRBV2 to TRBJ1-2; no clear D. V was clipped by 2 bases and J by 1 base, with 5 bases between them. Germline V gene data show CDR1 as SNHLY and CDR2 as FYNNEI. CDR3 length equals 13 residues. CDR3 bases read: TGTGCCAGCAGTGAAAGACTTAACTATGGC. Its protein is CASSERLNYG. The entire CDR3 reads CASSERLNYGYTF.

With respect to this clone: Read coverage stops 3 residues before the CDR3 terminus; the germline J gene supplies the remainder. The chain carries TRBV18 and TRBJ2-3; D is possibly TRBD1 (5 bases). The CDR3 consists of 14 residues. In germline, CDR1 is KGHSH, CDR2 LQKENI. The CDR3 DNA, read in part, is TGTGCCAGCTCACCACCGAACAGGCAAGAGACG. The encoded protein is CASSPPNRQET. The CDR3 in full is CASSPPNRQETQYF.

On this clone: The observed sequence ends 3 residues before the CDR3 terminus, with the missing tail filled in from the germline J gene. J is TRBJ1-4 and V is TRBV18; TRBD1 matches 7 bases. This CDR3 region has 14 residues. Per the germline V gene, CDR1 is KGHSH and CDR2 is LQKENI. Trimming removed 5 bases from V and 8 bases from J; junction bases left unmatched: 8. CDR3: CASSRDSRAEKLFF. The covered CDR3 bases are TGTGCCAGCTCAAGGGACAGCCGGGCCGAAAAA. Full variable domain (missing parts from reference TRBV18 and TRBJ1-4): NAGVMQNPRHLVRRRGQEARLRCSPMKGHSHVYWYRQLPEEGLKFMVYLQKENIIDESGMPKERFSAEFPKEGPSILRIQQVVRGDSAAYFCASSRDSRAEKLFFGSGTQLSVL.

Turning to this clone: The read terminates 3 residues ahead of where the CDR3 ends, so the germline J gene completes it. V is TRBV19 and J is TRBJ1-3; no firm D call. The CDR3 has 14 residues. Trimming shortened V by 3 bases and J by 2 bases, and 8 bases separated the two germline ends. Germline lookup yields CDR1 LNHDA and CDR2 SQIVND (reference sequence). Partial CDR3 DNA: TGTGCCAGTAGTATTCAGTACACTGGAAACACC. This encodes CASSIQYTGNT. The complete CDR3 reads CASSIQYTGNTIYF.

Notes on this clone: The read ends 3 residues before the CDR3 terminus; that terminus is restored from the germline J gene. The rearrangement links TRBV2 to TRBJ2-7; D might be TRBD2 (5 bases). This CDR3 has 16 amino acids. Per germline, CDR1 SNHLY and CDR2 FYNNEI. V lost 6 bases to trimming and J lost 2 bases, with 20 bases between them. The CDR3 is CASRSTLAHLAYEQYF. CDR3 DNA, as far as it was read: TGTGCCAGCAGATCAACCCTAGCTCACCTTGCCTACGAG.

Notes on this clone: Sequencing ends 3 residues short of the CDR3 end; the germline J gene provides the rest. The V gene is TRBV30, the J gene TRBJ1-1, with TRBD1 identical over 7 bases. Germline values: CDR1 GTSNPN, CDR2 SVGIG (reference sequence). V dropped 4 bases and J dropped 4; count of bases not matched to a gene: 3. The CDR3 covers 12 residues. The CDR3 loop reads CAWIQGVTEAFF. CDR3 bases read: TGTGCCTGGATTCAGGGGGTCACTGAA. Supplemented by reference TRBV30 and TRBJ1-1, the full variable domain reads SQTIHQWPATLVQPVGSPLSLECTVEGTSNPNLYWYRQAAGRGLQLLFYSVGIGQISSEVPQNLSASRPQDRQFILSSKKLLLSDSGFYLCAWIQGVTEAFFGQGTRLTVV.

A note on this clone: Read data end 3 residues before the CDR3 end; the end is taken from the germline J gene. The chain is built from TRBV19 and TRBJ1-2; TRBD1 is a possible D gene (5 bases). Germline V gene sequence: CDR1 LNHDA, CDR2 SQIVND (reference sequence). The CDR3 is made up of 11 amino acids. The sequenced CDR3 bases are TGTGCCAGTAGCCACGGGGGGGGC. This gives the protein CASSHGGG. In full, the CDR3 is CASSHGGGYTF.

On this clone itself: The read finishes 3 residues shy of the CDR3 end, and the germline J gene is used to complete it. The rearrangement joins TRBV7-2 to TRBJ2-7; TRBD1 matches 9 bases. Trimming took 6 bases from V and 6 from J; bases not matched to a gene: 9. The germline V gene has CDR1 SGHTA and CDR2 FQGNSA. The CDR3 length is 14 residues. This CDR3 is CASRRQGGPAEQYF. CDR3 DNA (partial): TGTGCCAGCAGAAGACAGGGGGGGCCCGCCGAG.

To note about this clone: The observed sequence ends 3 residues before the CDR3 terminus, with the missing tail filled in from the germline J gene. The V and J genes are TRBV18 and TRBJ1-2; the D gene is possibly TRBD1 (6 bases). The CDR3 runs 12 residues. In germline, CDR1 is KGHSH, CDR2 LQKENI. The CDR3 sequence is CASSPGAGDYTF. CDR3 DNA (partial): TGTGCCAGCTCACCGGGGGCGGGGGAC. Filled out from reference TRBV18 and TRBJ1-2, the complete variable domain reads NAGVMQNPRHLVRRRGQEARLRCSPMKGHSHVYWYRQLPEEGLKFMVYLQKENIIDESGMPKERFSAEFPKEGPSILRIQQVVRGDSAAYFCASSPGAGDYTFGSGTRLTVV.

CDR3 DNA (partial): TGTGCCAGTAGTATCCGGGGGGGGGAGACG. Translating it yields CASSIRGGET. The complete CDR3 reads CASSIRGGETQYF. This chain links TRBV19 with TRBJ2-3; 8 bases are a match to TRBD2. The read gets to within 3 residues of the CDR3 end, and the germline J gene fills in the rest. CDR3 length: 13 amino acids. CDR1 and CDR2 from the germline V gene are LNHDA and SQIVND (reference sequence).